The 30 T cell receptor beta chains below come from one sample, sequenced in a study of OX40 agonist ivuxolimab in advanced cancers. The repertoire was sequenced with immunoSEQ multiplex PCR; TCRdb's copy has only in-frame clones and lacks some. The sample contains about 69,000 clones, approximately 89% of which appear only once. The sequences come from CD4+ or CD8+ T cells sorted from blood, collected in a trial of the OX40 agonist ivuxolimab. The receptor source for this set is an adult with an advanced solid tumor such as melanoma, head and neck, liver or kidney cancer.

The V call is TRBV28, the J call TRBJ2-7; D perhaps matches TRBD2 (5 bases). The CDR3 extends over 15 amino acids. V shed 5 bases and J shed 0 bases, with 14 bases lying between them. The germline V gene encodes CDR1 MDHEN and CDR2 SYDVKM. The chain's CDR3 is CASSPLGGSSYEQYF. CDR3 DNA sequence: TGTGCCAGCAGTCCACTCGGTGGGAGCTCCTACGAGCAGTACTTC.

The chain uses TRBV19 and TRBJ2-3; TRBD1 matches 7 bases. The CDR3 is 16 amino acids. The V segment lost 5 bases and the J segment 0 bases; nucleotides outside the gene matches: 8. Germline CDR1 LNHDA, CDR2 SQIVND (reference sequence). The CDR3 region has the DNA TGTGCCAGTAGTGTCACCGGGACAGAGAGCACAGATACGCAGTATTTT. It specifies CASSVTGTESTDTQYF.

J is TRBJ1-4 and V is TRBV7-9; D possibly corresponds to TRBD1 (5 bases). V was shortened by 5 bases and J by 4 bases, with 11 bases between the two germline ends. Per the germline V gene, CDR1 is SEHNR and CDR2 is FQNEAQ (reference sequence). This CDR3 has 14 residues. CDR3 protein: CASSADMGNEKLFF. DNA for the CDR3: TGTGCCAGCAGCGCGGACATGGGTAATGAAAAACTGTTTTTT.

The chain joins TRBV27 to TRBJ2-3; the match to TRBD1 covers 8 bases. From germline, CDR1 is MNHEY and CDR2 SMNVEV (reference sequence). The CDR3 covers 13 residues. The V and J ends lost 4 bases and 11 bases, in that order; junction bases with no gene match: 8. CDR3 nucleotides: TGTGCCAGCAGTTCCCTGGACAGGGCTATGCAGTATTTT. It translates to CASSSLDRAMQYF.

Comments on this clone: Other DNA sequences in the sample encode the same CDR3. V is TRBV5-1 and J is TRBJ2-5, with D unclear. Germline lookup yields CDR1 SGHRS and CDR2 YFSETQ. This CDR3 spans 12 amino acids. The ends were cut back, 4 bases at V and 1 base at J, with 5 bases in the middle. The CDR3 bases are TGCGCCAGCAGCGCCTCCCAAGAGACCCAGTACTTC. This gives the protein CASSASQETQYF.

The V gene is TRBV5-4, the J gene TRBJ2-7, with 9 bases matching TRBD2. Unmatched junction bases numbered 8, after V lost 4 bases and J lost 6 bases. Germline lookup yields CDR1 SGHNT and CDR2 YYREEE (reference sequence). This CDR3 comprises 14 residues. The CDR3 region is CASSKAGGLVEQYF. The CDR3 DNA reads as TGTGCCAGCAGCAAAGCGGGAGGCCTAGTCGAGCAGTACTTC.

This CDR3 is CASSLQGVSKNIQYF. The CDR3 nucleotides are TGTGCCAGCAGTTTACAGGGTGTTTCCAAAAACATTCAGTACTTC. This chain links TRBV27 with TRBJ2-4, with a weak D call TRBD1 (5 bases). Per the germline V gene, CDR1 is MNHEY and CDR2 is SMNVEV (reference sequence). The CDR3 has 15 residues. Deletions cut 2 bases from V and 2 bases from J, with 10 bases between.

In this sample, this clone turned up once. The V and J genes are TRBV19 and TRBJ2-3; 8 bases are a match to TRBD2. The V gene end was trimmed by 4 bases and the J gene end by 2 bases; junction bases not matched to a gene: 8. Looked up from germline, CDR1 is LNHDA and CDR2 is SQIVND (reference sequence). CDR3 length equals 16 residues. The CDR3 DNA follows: TGTGCCAGTAGTACAGCCGGGACTAGAATCACAGATACGCAGTATTTT. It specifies CASSTAGTRITDTQYF.

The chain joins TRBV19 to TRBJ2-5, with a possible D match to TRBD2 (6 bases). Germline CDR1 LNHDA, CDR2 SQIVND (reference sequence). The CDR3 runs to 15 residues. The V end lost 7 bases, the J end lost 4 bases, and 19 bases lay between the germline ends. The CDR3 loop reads CASKESGTFRETQYF. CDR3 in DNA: TGTGCCAGTAAGGAATCAGGGACTTTTCGAGAGACCCAGTACTTC.

This CDR3 is CASSQSGAFFGQEAETQYF. The CDR3 nucleotides are TGCGCCAGCAGTCAATCGGGTGCTTTTTTCGGACAGGAGGCAGAGACCCAGTACTTC. The chain couples TRBV23-1 to TRBJ2-5; 7 bases match TRBD1. TRBV23-1 is placed among ORFs of uncertain function. The J segment lost 4 bases and the V segment lost 0 bases, leaving 17 bases of the junction unmatched. The CDR3 loop spans 19 amino acids.

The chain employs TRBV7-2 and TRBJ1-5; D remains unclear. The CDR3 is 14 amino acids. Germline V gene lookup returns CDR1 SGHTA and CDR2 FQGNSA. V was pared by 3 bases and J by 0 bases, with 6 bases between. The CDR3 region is CASSLQGSNQPQHF. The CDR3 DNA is TGTGCCAGCAGCTTGCAAGGTAGCAATCAGCCCCAGCATTTT.

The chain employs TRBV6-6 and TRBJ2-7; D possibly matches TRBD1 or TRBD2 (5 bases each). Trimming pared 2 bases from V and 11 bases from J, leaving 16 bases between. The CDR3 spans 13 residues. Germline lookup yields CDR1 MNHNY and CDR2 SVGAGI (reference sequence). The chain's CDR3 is CASSYPGTGNKYF. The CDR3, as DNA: TGTGCCAGCAGTTACCCAGGGACGGGGAACAAGTACTTC.

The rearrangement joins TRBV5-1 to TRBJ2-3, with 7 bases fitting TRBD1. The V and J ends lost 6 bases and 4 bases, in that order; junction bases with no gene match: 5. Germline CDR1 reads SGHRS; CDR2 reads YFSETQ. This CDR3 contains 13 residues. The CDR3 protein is CASTRDSPDTQYF. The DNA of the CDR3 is TGCGCCAGCACCCGGGACAGCCCAGATACGCAGTATTTT. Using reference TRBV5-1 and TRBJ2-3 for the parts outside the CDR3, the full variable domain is KAGVTQTPRYLIKTRGQQVTLSCSPISGHRSVSWYQQTPGQGLQFLFEYFSETQRNKGNFPGRFSGRQFSNSRSEMNVSTLELGDSALYLCASTRDSPDTQYFGPGTRLTVL.

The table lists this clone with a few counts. CDR3: CASSRLGPYEQYF. In DNA form, the CDR3 reads TGTGCCAGTAGTAGACTAGGCCCCTACGAGCAGTACTTC. The gene calls are TRBV19 and TRBJ2-7, with a tentative D call TRBD2 (6 bases). From germline, CDR1 is LNHDA and CDR2 SQIVND (reference sequence). V was pared by 4 bases and J by 2 bases, with 9 bases between. This CDR3 region has 13 residues.

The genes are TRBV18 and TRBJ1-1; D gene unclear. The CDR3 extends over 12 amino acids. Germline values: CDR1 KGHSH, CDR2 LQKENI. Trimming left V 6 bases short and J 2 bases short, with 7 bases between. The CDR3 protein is CASSRDNTEAFF. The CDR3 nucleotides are TGTGCCAGCTCCCGGGATAACACTGAAGCTTTCTTT. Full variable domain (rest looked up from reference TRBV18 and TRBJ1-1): NAGVMQNPRHLVRRRGQEARLRCSPMKGHSHVYWYRQLPEEGLKFMVYLQKENIIDESGMPKERFSAEFPKEGPSILRIQQVVRGDSAAYFCASSRDNTEAFFGQGTRLTVV.

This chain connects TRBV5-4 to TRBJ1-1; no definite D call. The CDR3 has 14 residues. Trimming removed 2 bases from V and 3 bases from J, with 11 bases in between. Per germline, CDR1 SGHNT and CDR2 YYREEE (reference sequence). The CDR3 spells CASSFSGTYTEAFF. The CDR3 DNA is TGTGCCAGCAGCTTCTCGGGCACATACACTGAAGCTTTCTTT.

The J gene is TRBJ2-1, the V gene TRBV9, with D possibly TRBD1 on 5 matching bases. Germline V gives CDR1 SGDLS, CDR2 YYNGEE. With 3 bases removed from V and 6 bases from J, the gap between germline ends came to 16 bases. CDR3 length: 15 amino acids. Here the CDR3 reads CASSEGHLNVNEQFF. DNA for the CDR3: TGTGCCAGCAGCGAAGGACACCTTAACGTCAATGAGCAGTTCTTC.

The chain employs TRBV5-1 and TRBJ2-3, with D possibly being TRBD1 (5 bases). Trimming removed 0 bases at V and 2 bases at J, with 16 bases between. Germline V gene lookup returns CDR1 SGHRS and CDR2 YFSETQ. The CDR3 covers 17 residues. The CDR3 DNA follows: TGCGCCAGCAGCTTGGGAACGCTAGGGGTGTCCACAGATACGCAGTATTTT. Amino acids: CASSLGTLGVSTDTQYF.

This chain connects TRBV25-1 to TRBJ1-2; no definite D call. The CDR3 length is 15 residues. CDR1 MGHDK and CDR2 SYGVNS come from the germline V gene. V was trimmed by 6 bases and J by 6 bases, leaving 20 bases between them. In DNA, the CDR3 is TGTGCCAGCAGGGATACAACAAGATTAGGAGATGGCTACACCTTC. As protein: CASRDTTRLGDGYTF.

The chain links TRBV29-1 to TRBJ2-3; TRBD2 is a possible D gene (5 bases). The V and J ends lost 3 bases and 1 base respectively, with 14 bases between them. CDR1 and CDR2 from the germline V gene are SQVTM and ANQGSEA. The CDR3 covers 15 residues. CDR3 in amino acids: CSVEGGGWGTDTQYF. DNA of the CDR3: TGCAGCGTTGAGGGTGGAGGATGGGGCACAGATACGCAGTATTTT.

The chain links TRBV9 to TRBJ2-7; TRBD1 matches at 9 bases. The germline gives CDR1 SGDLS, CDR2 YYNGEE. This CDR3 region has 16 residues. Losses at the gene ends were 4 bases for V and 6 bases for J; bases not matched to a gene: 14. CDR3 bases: TGTGCCAGCAGCACACAACCGGGACAGGGCCTTTCCGAGCAGTACTTC. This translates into CASSTQPGQGLSEQYF. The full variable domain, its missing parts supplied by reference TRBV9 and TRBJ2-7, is DSGVTQTPKHLITATGQRVTLRCSPRSGDLSVYWYQQSLDQGLQFLIQYYNGEERAKGNILERFSAQQFPDLHSELNLSSLELGDSALYFCASSTQPGQGLSEQYFGPGTRLTVT.

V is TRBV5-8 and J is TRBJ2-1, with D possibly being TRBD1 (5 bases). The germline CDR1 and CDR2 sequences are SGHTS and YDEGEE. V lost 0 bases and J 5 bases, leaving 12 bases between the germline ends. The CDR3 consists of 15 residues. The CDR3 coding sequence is TGTGCCAGCAGCTTGGGGGGCCGGGCCGACAATGAGCAGTTCTTC. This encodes CASSLGGRADNEQFF. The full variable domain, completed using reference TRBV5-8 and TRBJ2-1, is EAGVTQSPTHLIKTRGQQATLRCSPISGHTSVYWYQQALGLGLQFLLWYDEGEERNRGNFPPRFSGRQFPNYSSELNVNALELEDSALYLCASSLGGRADNEQFFGPGTRLTVL.

The CDR3: CASSVAGTAGGYTF. The CDR3 DNA reads TGTGCCAGCAGTGTAGCCGGGACAGCGGGCGGCTACACCTTC. The J gene is TRBJ1-2, the V gene TRBV27, with TRBD1 identical over 7 bases. Germline V gives CDR1 MNHEY, CDR2 SMNVEV (reference sequence). The length of the CDR3 is 14 residues. Germline trimming cut 5 bases from V and 8 bases from J; bases unmatched to any gene: 11.

The CDR3 coding sequence is TGTGCCAGCAGCCGGACTAGCGGGGGTAATGGGAGGGAGCAGTTCTTC. Translating it yields CASSRTSGGNGREQFF. This rearrangement joins TRBV5-4 to TRBJ2-1; 13 bases match TRBD2. J was trimmed by 10 bases and V by 4 bases; bases with no gene match: 11. The germline V gene has CDR1 SGHNT and CDR2 YYREEE (reference sequence). CDR3 length equals 16 residues.

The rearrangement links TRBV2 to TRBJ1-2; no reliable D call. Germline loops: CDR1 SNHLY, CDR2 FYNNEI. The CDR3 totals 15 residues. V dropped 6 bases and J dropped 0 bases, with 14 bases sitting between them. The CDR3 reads CASSATVPSNYGYTF. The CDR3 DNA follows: TGTGCCAGCAGCGCCACAGTTCCATCTAACTATGGCTACACCTTC.

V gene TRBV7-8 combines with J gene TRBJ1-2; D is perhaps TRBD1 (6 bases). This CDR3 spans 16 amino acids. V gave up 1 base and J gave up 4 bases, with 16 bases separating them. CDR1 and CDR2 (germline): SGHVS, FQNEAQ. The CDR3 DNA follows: TGTGCCAGCAGCTTAGGAGAACAGGGTCTGGGCTATGGCTACACCTTC. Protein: CASSLGEQGLGYGYTF.

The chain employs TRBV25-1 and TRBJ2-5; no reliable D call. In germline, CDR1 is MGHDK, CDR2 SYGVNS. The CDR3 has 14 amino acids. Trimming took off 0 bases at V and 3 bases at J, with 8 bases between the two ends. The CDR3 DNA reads TGTGCCAGCAGTGAATATCGACCAGAAGAGACCCAGTACTTC. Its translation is CASSEYRPEETQYF.

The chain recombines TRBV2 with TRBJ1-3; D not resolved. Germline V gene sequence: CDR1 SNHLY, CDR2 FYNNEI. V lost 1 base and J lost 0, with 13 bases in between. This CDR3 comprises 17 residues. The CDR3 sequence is CASSEVPALASGNTIYF. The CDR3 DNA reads TGTGCCAGCAGTGAAGTTCCCGCCTTGGCCTCTGGAAACACCATATATTTT.

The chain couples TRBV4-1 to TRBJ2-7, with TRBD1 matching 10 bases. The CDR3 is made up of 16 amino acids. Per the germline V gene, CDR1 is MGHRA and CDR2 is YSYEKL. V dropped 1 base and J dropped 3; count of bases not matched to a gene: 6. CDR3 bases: TGCGCCAGCAGCCAAGGGGACAGGGGATTTCTCTACGAGCAGTACTTC. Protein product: CASSQGDRGFLYEQYF.

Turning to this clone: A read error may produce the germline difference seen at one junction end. Here the CDR3 reads CASSSPGLAGGNPGELFF. CDR3 DNA: TGTGCCAGCAGCTCGCCGGGACTAGCGGGAGGGAACCCCGGGGAGCTGTTTTTT. The chain employs TRBV5-4 and TRBJ2-2; 16 bases fit TRBD2. There are 18 residues in the CDR3. Germline V CDR1 and CDR2: SGHNT, YYREEE (reference sequence). Full variable domain (missing parts from reference TRBV5-4 and TRBJ2-2): ETGVTQSPTHLIKTRGQQVTLRCSSQSGHNTVSWYQQALGQGPQFIFQYYREEENGRGNFPPRFSGLQFPNYSSELNVNALELDDSALYLCASSSPGLAGGNPGELFFGEGSRLTVL.